This is a list of T cell receptor beta chains from one sample in a study of neurological immune-mediated disorders. One entry per CDR3 protein results from TCRdb running MiXCR on the 5' RACE reads. The table lists under 35,000 distinct CDR3 sequences, approximately 1.4% of them singletons, with roughly 8.7% in the top ten. The sample was PBMCs. The receptors shown here come from a woman younger than 45 with multiple sclerosis. CDR3s leave out the opening cysteine and the closing phenylalanine or tryptophan. Each record gives: V gene, J gene, CDR3 protein.

V: TRBV7-2; J: TRBJ2-7; CDR3: ASSLRQPSFYEQY
V: TRBV20-1; J: TRBJ2-5; CDR3: SAGGGETQY
V: TRBV20-1; J: TRBJ2-1; CDR3: SAPFHSDSYNEQF
V: TRBV14; J: TRBJ2-4; CDR3: ASSQDLQSNIQY
V: TRBV7-2; J: TRBJ2-5; CDR3: ASSLAPAGVRETQY
V: TRBV15; J: TRBJ2-2; CDR3: ATSRNRESGELF
V: TRBV10-3; J: TRBJ1-1; CDR3: AISERQNMNTEAF
V: TRBV7-9; J: TRBJ1-1; CDR3: ASSPQNTEAF
V: TRBV9; J: TRBJ1-1; CDR3: ASSSNPTGSAF
V: TRBV7-2; J: TRBJ2-2; CDR3: ASSLGGTSAGELF
V: TRBV20-1; J: TRBJ1-4; CDR3: SATIDSQGKLF
V: TRBV20-1; J: TRBJ2-1; CDR3: SARGGVAGDPPYHEQF
V: TRBV7-9; J: TRBJ1-1; CDR3: ASSPILGTEAF
V: TRBV18; J: TRBJ2-5; CDR3: ASSPGQSQETQY
V: TRBV12-3/TRBV12-4; J: TRBJ1-3; CDR3: ASKRTVRNTIY
V: TRBV28; J: TRBJ2-5; CDR3: ASSFRGRLGETQY
V: TRBV6-2/TRBV6-3; J: TRBJ2-7; CDR3: AGSFGNEQY
V: TRBV5-1; J: TRBJ2-2; CDR3: ASDLDTGELF
V: TRBV15; J: TRBJ1-6; CDR3: ATSRDRGESPLH
V: TRBV20-1; J: TRBJ2-1; CDR3: SPTGLAGYNEQF
V: TRBV6-1; J: TRBJ2-7; CDR3: ASMQLYEQY
V: TRBV12-3/TRBV12-4; J: TRBJ1-2; CDR3: ASSLPRTGKDYGYT
V: TRBV20-1; J: TRBJ2-1; CDR3: SASGANEQF
V: TRBV7-9; J: TRBJ2-7; CDR3: ASSPPKGTYEQY
V: TRBV5-1; J: TRBJ2-1; CDR3: ASSLRPSRDNEQF
V: TRBV3-1; J: TRBJ2-7; CDR3: ASSQALARYEQY
V: TRBV5-1; J: TRBJ2-7; CDR3: ASSPPGSEQY
V: TRBV20-1; J: TRBJ2-7; CDR3: SARMTTEQY
V: TRBV11-2; J: TRBJ2-2; CDR3: ASSLSGFTGELF
V: TRBV6-6; J: TRBJ1-1; CDR3: ASSYSGMNTEAF
V: TRBV20-1; J: TRBJ2-1; CDR3: SAGDGYYNEQF
V: TRBV27; J: TRBJ1-1; CDR3: ASSYQAKVNTEAF
V: TRBV6-5; J: TRBJ2-1; CDR3: ASREGNEQF
V: TRBV5-1; J: TRBJ2-2; CDR3: ASSGGLAGDGTGELF
V: TRBV3-1; J: TRBJ2-3; CDR3: ASSQPRGTDTQY
V: TRBV20-1; J: TRBJ1-5; CDR3: SAATGGGQPQH
V: TRBV6-5; J: TRBJ2-2; CDR3: ASSSGTANTGELF
V: TRBV7-2; J: TRBJ2-3; CDR3: ASRWTEQNTDTQY
V: TRBV29-1; J: TRBJ1-5; CDR3: SVGDRNQPQH
V: TRBV20-1; J: TRBJ2-4; CDR3: SASITGETNIQY
V: TRBV7-9; J: TRBJ1-3; CDR3: ASSPTGTRANTIY
V: TRBV27; J: TRBJ1-2; CDR3: ASSFTLGYGYT
V: TRBV7-2; J: TRBJ1-1; CDR3: ASSLGRGRDTEAF
V: TRBV6-6; J: TRBJ2-2; CDR3: ASSYSGSRLPGELF
V: TRBV10-3; J: TRBJ2-1; CDR3: ATGLAGATNEQF
V: TRBV20-1; J: TRBJ1-1; CDR3: SAPNPNRKVSAEAF
V: TRBV7-2; J: TRBJ2-3; CDR3: ASIRGATVDTQY
V: TRBV7-2; J: TRBJ2-2; CDR3: ATLAGARSTGELF
V: TRBV7-9; J: TRBJ1-2; CDR3: ASSLGSQRGYT
V: TRBV29-1; J: TRBJ2-7; CDR3: SVFGRGQNEQY
V: TRBV20-1; J: TRBJ1-2; CDR3: SASQGTVYGYT
V: TRBV20-1; J: TRBJ1-1; CDR3: SAREGGTEAF
V: TRBV11-1; J: TRBJ2-7; CDR3: ASSHAGGRTYEQY